This T cell receptor beta chain was recorded in a study of blood T cell repertoires in COVID-19. Study-wide background: There were acute and convalescent COVID-19 samples, and they came from the United States, Italy and Spain. T cells, B-cell-depleted T cells, or PBMCs provided the cDNA or gDNA that served as material.

From germline, CDR1 is SGHRS and CDR2 YFSETQ. The CDR3 is 16 residues long. V lost 1 base, J lost 2 bases, and 14 bases lay in between. Original data processing: Reference gene primer amplification gave nucleated cell count estimates. TCRdb's copy holds only in-frame clones and misses some; the assay was immunoSEQ multiplex PCR. V, J and clone size reflect that table, while D and trimming were determined from the DNA. The sample includes 130,000 to 150,000 clones, under 85% of them seen just once. The sample comprised peripheral blood. The chain couples TRBV5-1 to TRBJ2-3; no reliable D call. This TCR came from a man aged 45-65 years with active or convalescent COVID-19. CDR3 residues: CASSLSWRKDTDTQYF. The DNA for the CDR3 is TGCGCCAGCAGCTTGTCTTGGCGGAAAGACACAGATACGCAGTATTTT.